The TCR beta chain described here comes from a study of T cells expressing NK-cell markers. Overall study context: Seven sequenced donors out of eight were HCMV-seropositive, one seronegative. Overall study findings and caveats: These clonotypes also led the CD3+CD56-NKG2C+ fraction in a handful of donors.

On this clonotype: Its antigen is unidentified.

TCRdb re-called the 5' RACE reads; every CDR3 protein appears as one record, without DNA. The sample has 150,000 or so distinct CDR3 sequences. Germline-derived CDR1 and CDR2 are MNHEY and SMNVEV (reference sequence). This CDR3 is built from 13 residues. This receptor was taken from a woman aged 45-65 years in good health. The sequenced sample was blood T cells: a sorted CD56 or NKG2C T cell subset, CD4+ or CD8+ T cells, or bulk PBMC T cells (not recorded which). V is TRBV27 and J is TRBJ1-2; no DNA is available, so the TRBD1 call from TCRdb remains unchecked. CDR3 in amino acids: CASSFVGAYGYTF.